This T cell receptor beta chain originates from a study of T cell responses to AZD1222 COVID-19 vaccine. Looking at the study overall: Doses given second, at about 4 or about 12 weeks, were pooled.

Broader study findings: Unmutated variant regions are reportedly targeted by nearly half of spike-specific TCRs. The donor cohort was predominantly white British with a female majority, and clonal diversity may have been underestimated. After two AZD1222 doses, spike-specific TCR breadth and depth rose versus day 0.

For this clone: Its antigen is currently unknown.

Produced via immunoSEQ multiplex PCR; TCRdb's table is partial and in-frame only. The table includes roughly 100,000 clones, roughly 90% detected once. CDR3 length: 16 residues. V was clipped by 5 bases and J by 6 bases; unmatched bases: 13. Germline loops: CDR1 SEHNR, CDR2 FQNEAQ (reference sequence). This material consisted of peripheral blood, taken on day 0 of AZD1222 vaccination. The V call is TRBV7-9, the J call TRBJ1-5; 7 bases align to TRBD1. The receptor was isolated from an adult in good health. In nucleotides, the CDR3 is TGTGCCAGCAGCCAGGGGTACGACAGGGAGGTTCAGCCCCAGCATTTT. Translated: CASSQGYDREVQPQHF.